A single sample gave rise to the 16 T cell receptor beta chains below, sequenced in a study of T-cell memory formation after mild COVID-19. One entry per CDR3 protein, called by TCRdb with MiXCR from the 5' RACE reads. The top ten hold over 40% of the sample, which has tens of thousands of distinct CDR3 sequences, around a quarter seen once. What was sequenced was PBMCs or a T cell subset sorted from them (not recorded which). The receptors were gathered from a man in his late teens or twenties who had mild COVID-19 (a few samples of this study predate the infection). Cell type and time point are not known.

The rearrangement joins TRBV7-9 to TRBJ2-2; D is undetermined. The CDR3 consists of 16 residues. Germline V CDR1 and CDR2: SEHNR, FQNEAQ (reference sequence). The V end was cut by 5 bases, the J end by 2 bases, with 15 bases between. The CDR3 is CASSQGPLPNTGELFF. The DNA of the CDR3 is TGTGCCAGCAGCCAAGGTCCCCTACCAAACACCGGGGAGCTGTTTTTT.

Regarding this clonotype: Just one base apart from a much larger clone, this may be a read error. The chain joins TRBV25-1 to TRBJ2-5; D is unclear. V gave up 9 bases and J gave up 2 bases, with 4 bases separating them. The CDR3 is made up of 10 amino acids. Per germline, CDR1 MGHDK and CDR2 SYGVNS. In DNA, the CDR3 is TGTGCCAGGGGGCAAGAGACCCAGTACTTC. This gives the protein CARGQETQYF.

The chain links TRBV23-1 to TRBJ2-7, with TRBD1 matching 8 bases. TRBV23-1 is marked as an open reading frame, function uncertain. The CDR3 is made up of 12 amino acids. CDR3 coding DNA: TGCGCCAGCGGCGCATGCCCCGGACAGGGCCCCGTC. Translating gives CASGACPGQGPV.

This clonotype was seen a few times. This chain connects TRBV7-2 to TRBJ2-3; perhaps D is TRBD1 or TRBD2 (5 bases each). The ends were cut back, 5 bases at V and 4 bases at J, with 13 bases in the middle. Germline-derived CDR1 and CDR2 are SGHTA and FQGNSA. The CDR3 totals 14 residues. For the CDR3, the DNA is TGTGCCAGCAGCGCGGTGGGGGTTTCAGATACGCAGTATTTT. It translates to CASSAVGVSDTQYF.

CDR3 protein: CATSRDRVSVEQYV. CDR3 bases: TGTGCCACCAGCCGGGACAGGGTTTCGGTCGAGCAGTACGTC. The genes are TRBV15 and TRBJ2-7, with 9 bases fitting TRBD1. J was trimmed by 6 bases and V by 5 bases; bases with no gene match: 8. CDR1 is LNHNV and CDR2 is YYDKDF in the germline V gene (reference sequence). The length of the CDR3 is 14 residues.

The CDR3 spells CASSRTDGYTF. Here the CDR3 DNA reads TGTGCCAGCAGCCGGACAGATGGCTACACCTTC. The rearrangement uses TRBV12-3 or TRBV12-4 and TRBJ1-2; weak D call: TRBD1 (6 bases). This CDR3 is 11 amino acids long. V was shortened by 6 bases and J by 6 bases, with 8 bases between the two germline ends.

This clonotype was picked up a small number of times. The chain joins TRBV10-3 to TRBJ1-1; tentative D call: TRBD1 (5 bases). This CDR3 is built from 14 residues. Germline V gene data show CDR1 as ENHRY and CDR2 as SYGVKD. Trimming cost V 2 bases and J 3 bases, with 10 bases left between them. The CDR3 nucleotides read TGTGCCATCAGTGAGGGAGGGGCTGACACTGAAGCTTTCTTT. Protein: CAISEGGADTEAFF.

This clonotype was detected a few times. The chain links TRBV3-1 to TRBJ1-6; 8 bases line up with TRBD1. Germline assignment: CDR1 LGHDT and CDR2 YNNKEL (reference sequence). The CDR3 sequence is 18 residues long. The J segment lost 1 base and the V segment lost 1 base, leaving 6 bases of the junction unmatched. The CDR3 here is CASSQGYRDRSYNSPLHF. As DNA, the CDR3 is TGTGCCAGCAGCCAAGGATACCGGGACAGGTCCTATAATTCACCCCTCCACTTT.

This clonotype appeared a few times. This chain connects TRBV7-2 to TRBJ2-2, with D possibly TRBD2 on 5 matching bases. V was trimmed by 5 bases and J by 4 bases, leaving 17 bases between them. CDR3 size: 16 residues. CDR1 is SGHTA, CDR2 FQGNSA, per germline. The CDR3 loop is CASSQLERAGTGELFF. CDR3 DNA: TGTGCCAGCAGCCAACTAGAGAGGGCGGGCACCGGGGAGCTGTTTTTT. The full variable domain, in which reference TRBV7-2 and TRBJ2-2 provide the parts outside the CDR3, is GAGVSQSPSNKVTEKGKDVELRCDPISGHTALYWYRQSLGQGLEFLIYFQGNSAPDKSGLPSDRFSAERTGGSVSTLTIQRTQQEDSAVYLCASSQLERAGTGELFFGEGSRLTVL.

The genes are TRBV9 and TRBJ2-5; possibly TRBD2 for D (7 bases). This CDR3 has 16 residues. V was cut by 4 bases and J by 2 bases, with 18 bases left in between. CDR1 SGDLS and CDR2 YYNGEE come from the germline V gene. This CDR3 reads CASSLGTGREQETQYF. The CDR3 DNA sequence: TGTGCCAGCAGCCTCGGAACAGGGAGGGAGCAAGAGACCCAGTACTTC.

The chain joins TRBV6-1 to TRBJ1-2, with no clear D. The V end lost 8 bases, the J end lost 4 bases, and 8 bases lay between the germline ends. The CDR3 runs to 11 residues. Per the germline V gene, CDR1 is MNHNS and CDR2 is SASEGT. The chain's CDR3 is CASSASYGYTF. The CDR3 region has the DNA TGTGCCAGCTCAGCCTCCTATGGCTACACCTTC.

The sample holds a few counts of this clonotype. The V and J genes are TRBV7-9 and TRBJ2-7, with a weak D call TRBD2 (6 bases). This CDR3 region has 15 residues. V was pared by 0 bases and J by 6 bases, with 15 bases between. CDR1 is SEHNR, CDR2 FQNEAQ, per germline (reference sequence). The CDR3 sequence is CASSLAEGLLGEQYV. The CDR3 nucleotides are TGTGCCAGCAGCTTAGCGGAGGGACTCCTTGGCGAGCAGTACGTC.

The V and J genes are TRBV6-5 and TRBJ2-7; TRBD2 might be the D (6 bases). Germline V gene lookup returns CDR1 MNHEY and CDR2 SVGAGI. V shed 2 bases and J shed 4 bases, with 12 bases lying between them. This CDR3 region has 14 residues. Here the CDR3 DNA reads TGTGCCAGCAGTTACGGCGGGACGGAGTACGAGCAGTACTTC. Translated: CASSYGGTEYEQYF.

This clonotype came up a few times. The chain has TRBV5-1 and TRBJ1-1, with 7 positions matching TRBD1. The V gene's germline CDR1 is SGHRS and CDR2 YFSETQ. This CDR3 is 16 amino acids long. V lost 3 bases to trimming and J lost 3 bases; unmatched junction nucleotides: 11. The CDR3 DNA reads as TGCGCCAGCAGCTCGACAGGGCCCCCTGGGTACACTGAAGCTTTCTTT. This translates into CASSSTGPPGYTEAFF.

This clonotype occurred a few times. The chain combines TRBV4-1 with TRBJ2-7, with D maybe TRBD2 (5 bases). The CDR3 has 14 amino acids. Per germline, CDR1 MGHRA and CDR2 YSYEKL. V shed 3 bases and J shed 0 bases, with 9 bases lying between them. The CDR3 sequence: CASSQEESSYEQYF. In DNA form, the CDR3 reads TGCGCCAGCAGCCAGGAGGAGAGCTCCTACGAGCAGTACTTC.

This sequence joins TRBV20-1 and TRBJ2-7; D remains unclear. V lost 0 bases to trimming and J lost 0 bases, with 3 bases between them. Germline V lookup: CDR1 DFQATT, CDR2 SNEGSKA (reference sequence). CDR3 length equals 12 residues. The CDR3: CSARDSSYEQYF. CDR3 nucleotide sequence: TGCAGTGCTAGAGACAGCTCCTACGAGCAGTACTTC.